One and the same sample provided the 19 T cell receptor beta chains below, sequenced in a study of T cell responses to AZD1222 COVID-19 vaccine. The data were produced by immunoSEQ multiplex PCR, yet TCRdb's version contains in-frame clones alone and is incomplete. The sample contains approximately 150,000 clones, 94% of which appear only once. Sequencing was performed on peripheral blood, taken on day 0 of AZD1222 vaccination. These receptors were collected from an adult in good health.

The chain combines TRBV27 with TRBJ1-4, with unresolved D. Trimming pared 5 bases from V and 7 bases from J, leaving 8 bases between. CDR1 is MNHEY, CDR2 SMNVEV, per germline (reference sequence). CDR3 length: 12 residues. CDR3 bases: TGTGCCAGCAGTGGACTCGGTGAAAAACTGTTTTTT. Translation gives CASSGLGEKLFF. Full variable domain (missing parts from reference TRBV27 and TRBJ1-4): EAQVTQNPRYLITVTGKKLTVTCSQNMNHEYMSWYRQDPGLGLRQIYYSMNVEVTDKGDVPEGYKVSRKEKRNFPLILESPSPNQTSLYFCASSGLGEKLFFGSGTQLSVL.

The chain links TRBV6-1 to TRBJ2-7; D may correspond to TRBD1 or TRBD2 (5 bases each). The germline V gene has CDR1 MNHNS and CDR2 SASEGT. The CDR3 spans 14 residues. V lost 0 bases to trimming and J lost 5 bases, with 11 bases between them. The CDR3 DNA reads as TGTGCCAGCAGTGAAGCTTGGCAGGGAGACGAGCAGTACGTC. Translation gives CASSEAWQGDEQYV.

The chain carries TRBV11-2 and TRBJ2-3; 12 nucleotides match TRBD2. The CDR3 totals 12 residues. Germline V gene lookup returns CDR1 SGHAT and CDR2 FQNNGV. After removal of 1 base from V and 13 bases from J, the junction contained 0 bases not matched to a gene. The CDR3: CASSLGLAGEYF. The CDR3 DNA sequence: TGTGCCAGCAGCTTAGGACTAGCGGGAGAGTATTTT.

This clone occurred once. The rearrangement uses TRBV3-1 (or the pseudogene TRBV3-2) and TRBJ2-7; TRBD2 aligns across 12 bases. The germline gives CDR1 LGHDT, CDR2 YNNKEL (reference sequence). V was pared by 7 bases and J by 0 bases, with 7 bases of the junction left unmatched. The CDR3 loop spans 16 amino acids. CDR3 sequence (DNA): TGTGCCAGCAATAGGCTAGCGGGAGGGAGCTCCTACGAGCAGTACGTC. It encodes CASNRLAGGSSYEQYV.

The CDR3 region has the DNA TGTGCCAGCAGTCGGGGGGGGACAGGCATCAATGAGCAGTTCTTC. Translating it yields CASSRGGTGINEQFF. The V gene is TRBV28, the J gene TRBJ2-1, with D perhaps TRBD1 or TRBD2 (8 bases each). The CDR3 consists of 15 residues. Trimming took off 5 bases at V and 6 bases at J, with 17 bases between the two ends. Germline V gene data show CDR1 as MDHEN and CDR2 as SYDVKM.

The V call is TRBV19, the J call TRBJ1-3; TRBD1 might be the D (5 bases). The CDR3 totals 16 residues. The germline V gene has CDR1 LNHDA and CDR2 SQIVND (reference sequence). The V gene lost 0 bases and the J gene lost 0 bases, with 9 bases spanning the gap. Written as DNA, the CDR3 is TGTGCCAGTAGTATAGAGTCAGGGACCTCTGGAAACACCATATATTTT. Amino acids: CASSIESGTSGNTIYF.

This clone was observed a handful of times. The chain links TRBV30 to TRBJ1-1, with 8 bases aligning to TRBD1. The trim removed 3 bases at V and 10 bases at J, leaving 7 bases unmatched. Germline CDR1 GTSNPN, CDR2 SVGIG (reference sequence). The CDR3 is made up of 12 amino acids. The CDR3 sequence is CAWRDRELGAFF. CDR3 nucleotides: TGTGCCTGGAGGGACAGGGAATTAGGAGCTTTCTTT.

The V call is TRBV6-5, the J call TRBJ2-2; D possibly matches TRBD1 or TRBD2 (5 bases each). Trimming stripped 8 bases from V and 0 bases from J, with 13 bases between. The CDR3 contains 15 residues. Germline values: CDR1 MNHEY, CDR2 SVGAGI. CDR3 residues: CASQPLGANTGELFF. CDR3 nucleotides: TGTGCCAGCCAACCCTTGGGGGCGAACACCGGGGAGCTGTTTTTT.

J is TRBJ2-1 and V is TRBV6-5; TRBD2 agrees at 9 bases. The CDR3 is 15 residues long. Per the germline V gene, CDR1 is MNHEY and CDR2 is SVGAGI. V gave up 0 bases and J gave up 6 bases; unmatched junction bases: 3. CDR3 loop: CASSYSLAGFNEQFF. The CDR3 region has the DNA TGTGCCAGCAGTTACTCCCTAGCGGGGTTCAATGAGCAGTTCTTC.

This chain connects TRBV3-1 (or the pseudogene TRBV3-2) to TRBJ1-5, with D possibly TRBD1 on 6 matching bases. The V gene's germline CDR1 is LGHDT and CDR2 YNNKEL (reference sequence). The CDR3 is made up of 16 amino acids. V was pared by 0 bases and J by 3 bases, with 12 bases between. CDR3 in amino acids: CASSQDGGSINQPQHF. The CDR3 DNA reads TGTGCCAGCAGCCAAGATGGGGGCAGTATCAATCAGCCCCAGCATTTT.

This chain links TRBV20-1 with TRBJ1-1; TRBD1 might be the D (5 bases). The germline V gene has CDR1 DFQATT and CDR2 SNEGSKA (reference sequence). V was trimmed by 4 bases and J by 11 bases, leaving 14 bases between them. The CDR3 contains 11 residues. CDR3 sequence: CSAKGEGTAFF. The DNA of the CDR3 is TGCAGTGCTAAAGGGGAGGGAACGGCTTTCTTT.

This rearrangement joins TRBV5-4 to TRBJ2-1; 13 bases agree with TRBD2. Germline loops: CDR1 SGHNT, CDR2 YYREEE (reference sequence). The CDR3 totals 17 residues. V was clipped by 0 bases and J by 7 bases; unmatched bases: 7. The CDR3 is CASSLARGTSGTNEQFF. DNA for the CDR3: TGTGCCAGCAGCTTGGCCCGAGGGACTAGCGGGACGAATGAGCAGTTCTTC.

V usage is TRBV5-6 and J usage is TRBJ2-3; D gene unclear. Trimming left V 0 bases short and J 3 bases short, with 8 bases between. The length of the CDR3 is 14 residues. Germline V CDR1 and CDR2: SGHDT, YYEEEE. CDR3 residues: CASSLVPATDTQYF. In nucleotides, the CDR3 is TGTGCCAGCAGCTTGGTTCCAGCTACAGATACGCAGTATTTT.

The V gene is TRBV18, the J gene TRBJ2-5, with 9 bases that match TRBD2. Trimming removed 5 bases from V and 2 bases from J; junction bases left unmatched: 3. Germline assignment: CDR1 KGHSH and CDR2 LQKENI. The CDR3 spans 14 residues. The CDR3, as DNA: TGTGCCAGCTCATCTAGCGGGATGCAAGAGACCCAGTACTTC. Its protein product is CASSSSGMQETQYF. Full variable domain (outside the CDR3, taken from reference TRBV18 and TRBJ2-5): NAGVMQNPRHLVRRRGQEARLRCSPMKGHSHVYWYRQLPEEGLKFMVYLQKENIIDESGMPKERFSAEFPKEGPSILRIQQVVRGDSAAYFCASSSSGMQETQYFGPGTRLLVL.

The chain is built from TRBV7-6 and TRBJ1-4; a weak D match, TRBD1 (5 bases). Trimming left V 3 bases short and J 0 bases short, with 8 bases between. CDR3 size: 15 residues. The germline CDR1 and CDR2 sequences are SGHVS and FNYEAQ. The CDR3 region is CASSLGLTTNEKLFF. The CDR3 DNA is TGTGCCAGCAGCTTGGGACTGACAACTAATGAAAAACTGTTTTTT.

In DNA form, the CDR3 reads TGTGCCACCAGTGATAGGGCTAGCGGGAACACCGGGGAGCTGTTTTTT. Amino acids: CATSDRASGNTGELFF. This chain links TRBV24-1 with TRBJ2-2, with 7 bases that match TRBD2. The germline V gene has CDR1 KGHDR and CDR2 SFDVKD. The CDR3 length is 16 residues. V trimming: 3 bases; J trimming: 1 base; junction bases outside the gene matches: 4.

V is TRBV4-1 and J is TRBJ2-1, with TRBD2 matching over 10 bases. Trimming removed 3 bases from V and 6 bases from J; junction bases left unmatched: 5. The length of the CDR3 is 15 residues. The V gene's germline CDR1 is MGHRA and CDR2 YSYEKL. Written as DNA, the CDR3 is TGCGCCAGCAGCCAGGTAGCGGGGGGAACCAATGAGCAGTTCTTC. The encoded protein is CASSQVAGGTNEQFF.

The V call is TRBV24-1, the J call TRBJ1-1; no firm D call. The length of the CDR3 is 14 residues. The germline V gene encodes CDR1 KGHDR and CDR2 SFDVKD. V lost 5 bases, J lost 4 bases, and 13 bases lay in between. CDR3 amino acids: CATSGPGYTTEAFF. The DNA of the CDR3 is TGTGCCACCAGTGGGCCGGGGTATACCACTGAAGCTTTCTTT.

The chain recombines TRBV28 with TRBJ1-2, with 12 bases identical to TRBD1. J gave up 6 bases and V 5 bases, and 7 bases lay outside the gene matches. Germline CDR1 MDHEN, CDR2 SYDVKM. CDR3 length equals 15 residues. CDR3 sequence reads: CASSPPGQGAHGYTF. Written as DNA, the CDR3 is TGTGCCAGCAGTCCGCCGGGACAGGGGGCGCATGGCTACACCTTC.